The 7 T cell receptor beta chains presented below share a single source sample, sequenced in a study of blood T cell repertoires in COVID-19. Clones were read by immunoSEQ multiplex PCR, and TCRdb kept only the in-frame ones, dropping some. The data contain around 250,000 clones, approximately 83% of them singletons. The sequenced sample consisted of peripheral blood. Receptors originate from a man aged 30 to 45 who had recovered from COVID-19.

The V call is TRBV18, the J call TRBJ1-5, with TRBD1 matching 7 bases. V dropped 1 base and J dropped 3; count of bases not matched to a gene: 12. The CDR3 is 18 amino acids. Germline V gene lookup returns CDR1 KGHSH and CDR2 LQKENI. CDR3 in DNA: TGTGCCAGCTCACCACGGGCAGGGGGAGCTGACATCAATCAGCCCCAGCATTTT. Translated: CASSPRAGGADINQPQHF.

The chain has TRBV25-1 and TRBJ1-2, with 9 bases that match TRBD1. Looked up from germline, CDR1 is MGHDK and CDR2 is SYGVNS. There are 16 residues in the CDR3. V was pared by 5 bases and J by 4 bases, with 11 bases of the junction left unmatched. CDR3 DNA: TGTGCCAGCAGTCCACCAGGACAGGGGTCCCTCTATGGCTACACCTTC. Translating gives CASSPPGQGSLYGYTF.

V is TRBV6-5 and J is TRBJ1-1; D may be TRBD1 (6 bases). The CDR3 is 12 amino acids. The germline V and J ends were trimmed by 5 bases and 6 bases, with 10 bases remaining between them. Per germline, CDR1 MNHEY and CDR2 SVGAGI. The CDR3 DNA follows: TGTGCCAGCAGTCGGACAGCTTCTGAAGCTTTCTTT. Translation: CASSRTASEAFF.

V and J are TRBV10-3 and TRBJ2-3, with TRBD2 matching over 15 bases. Germline lookup yields CDR1 ENHRY and CDR2 SYGVKD. The CDR3 covers 18 residues. The junction had 9 bases not matched to a gene; V was cut back by 3 bases and J by 5 bases. CDR3 coding DNA: TGTGCCATCAGTGACCCGGGACTAGCGGGGGGCCAGGGAGATACGCAGTATTTT. Translated, it gives CAISDPGLAGGQGDTQYF.

This clone appeared a single time. The J gene is TRBJ1-5, the V gene TRBV2; D is unresolved. The CDR3 covers 15 residues. The V end was cut by 7 bases, the J end by 3 bases, with 16 bases between. Per the germline V gene, CDR1 is SNHLY and CDR2 is FYNNEI. The CDR3 reads CASTSPGEPNQPQHF. The CDR3 DNA follows: TGTGCCAGCACCTCCCCCGGGGAGCCCAATCAGCCCCAGCATTTT.

The V and J genes are TRBV5-4 and TRBJ2-2; D may be TRBD1 (5 bases). V lost 4 bases and J 8 bases, leaving 12 bases between the germline ends. Germline assignment: CDR1 SGHNT and CDR2 YYREEE (reference sequence). This CDR3 comprises 13 residues. The CDR3 nucleotides read TGTGCCAGCAGCACCGACAGCTCTGGGGAGCTGTTTTTT. Its protein product is CASSTDSSGELFF.

This chain connects TRBV10-1 to TRBJ2-7; D unresolved. Germline CDR1 reads WNHNN; CDR2 reads SYGVQD (reference sequence). V was shortened by 1 base and J by 5 bases, with 9 bases between the two germline ends. This CDR3 contains 13 residues. The CDR3 loop reads CASSEFISNEQYF. CDR3 DNA sequence: TGCGCCAGCAGTGAGTTCATCAGTAACGAGCAGTACTTC.